A selection of T cell receptor beta chains follows, all from one sample in a study of CD8 T cells in Susac syndrome. TCRdb analysed the immunoSEQ multiplex PCR reads with MiXCR anew, one entry per CDR3 protein. The sample records some 150,000 distinct CDR3 sequences, over 85% being singletons. The sample was CD8+ T cells from PBMCs. These receptors were taken from a human donor with multiple sclerosis. CDR3s include the opening cysteine and the closing phenylalanine or tryptophan. A D gene is named only where the DNA matches it firmly. Not all rows give a size; the values are once, few, many and, for expanded clones, a class.

d_call j_call v_call cdr3_length clone_size cdr3_aa cdr3_nt
NA TRBJ1-2 TRBV6-5 13 NA CASSPNTAYGYTF TGTGCCAGCAGCCCTAATACGGCATATGGCTACACCTTC
NA TRBJ1-6 TRBV28 11 once CASSFDRTLHF TGTGCCAGCAGTTTTGATCGAACCCTCCACTTT
NA TRBJ2-2 TRBV7-3 14 NA CASSLGVGSGELFF TGTGCCAGCAGCTTAGGCGTCGGGTCCGGGGAGCTGTTTTTT
NA TRBJ2-5 TRBV6-6 14 NA CASRPEGDQETQYF TGTGCCAGCAGACCCGAGGGGGATCAAGAGACCCAGTACTTC
TRBD2 TRBJ2-1 TRBV11-2 14 NA CASSLVAGDSEQFF TGTGCCAGCAGCTTAGTAGCGGGGGATAGTGAGCAGTTCTTC
TRBD1 TRBJ1-1 TRBV9 16 NA CASSARTGGDYTEAFF TGTGCCAGCAGCGCCCGGACAGGGGGTGATTACACTGAAGCTTTCTTT
NA TRBJ2-2 TRBV7-8 16 NA CASSLAREANTGELFF TGTGCCAGCAGCTTAGCCAGGGAGGCGAACACCGGGGAGCTGTTTTTT
TRBD2 TRBJ2-1 TRBV5-4 14 NA CASSFAGGPDEQFF TGTGCCAGCAGCTTTGCGGGGGGGCCCGATGAGCAGTTCTTC
TRBD2 TRBJ2-1 TRBV27 16 NA CASSFLRGGPYNEQFF TGTGCCAGCAGTTTCCTCCGGGGGGGGCCCTACAATGAGCAGTTCTTC
NA TRBJ2-7 TRBV12-5 12 NA CASGLYRSEQYF TGTGCTAGTGGTTTGTATCGGTCTGAGCAGTACTTC
NA TRBJ2-1 TRBV12-5 13 NA CASGLYADNEQFF TGTGCTAGTGGTTTGTATGCGGACAATGAGCAGTTCTTC
NA TRBJ2-1 TRBV4-2 16 NA CASSQDGLEKYNEQFF TGTGCCAGCAGCCAAGATGGCCTAGAGAAGTACAATGAGCAGTTCTTC
NA TRBJ2-1 TRBV7-9 15 NA CASGYSDAYHNEQFF TGTGCCAGCGGCTACTCGGACGCCTACCACAATGAGCAGTTCTTC
NA TRBJ1-1 TRBV2 13 NA CASKVTMNTEAFF TGTGCCAGCAAGGTCACCATGAACACTGAAGCTTTCTTT
NA TRBJ2-5 TRBV12-3/TRBV12-4 12 NA CASSPGLETQYF TGTGCCAGCAGTCCAGGGTTGGAGACCCAGTACTTC
NA TRBJ1-5 TRBV20-1 16 NA CSARDPRATNNQPQHF TGCAGTGCTAGAGATCCTCGGGCCACAAACAATCAGCCCCAGCATTTT
NA TRBJ1-2 TRBV29-1 16 NA CSVEDIPRGTNYGYTF TGCAGCGTTGAAGATATCCCGCGGGGCACCAACTATGGCTACACCTTC
NA TRBJ2-1 TRBV13 12 NA CASSLGQNEQFF TGTGCCAGCAGCTTAGGGCAGAATGAGCAGTTCTTC
NA TRBJ1-2 TRBV12-3/TRBV12-4 13 NA CATRIDVGYGYTF TGTGCCACCAGGATTGACGTTGGCTATGGCTACACCTTC
NA TRBJ1-4 TRBV7-9 13 NA CANSQITNEKLFF TGTGCCAACTCACAGATTACAAATGAAAAACTGTTTTTT
NA TRBJ1-2 TRBV18 15 NA CASSLDRARDYGYTF TGTGCCAGCTCACTAGACAGAGCTCGGGACTATGGCTACACCTTC
NA TRBJ2-5 TRBV7-7 12 NA CASRDSQETQYF TGTGCTAGCAGGGACTCCCAAGAGACCCAGTACTTC
NA TRBJ2-7 TRBV3-1 13 once CASSQETGGEQYF TGTGCCAGCAGCCAAGAAACCGGGGGCGAGCAGTACTTC
NA TRBJ2-5 TRBV13 14 NA CASSLGAAQETQYF TGTGCCAGCAGCTTAGGGGCAGCCCAAGAGACCCAGTACTTC
NA TRBJ2-5 TRBV28 17 NA CASSSSLTRRRQETQYF TGTGCCAGCAGTTCTTCCCTGACAAGACGGCGGCAAGAGACCCAGTACTTC
NA TRBJ2-1 TRBV7-9 12 NA CASSLGVNEQFF TGTGCCAGCAGTTTAGGGGTGAATGAGCAGTTCTTC
NA TRBJ2-3 TRBV11-2 15 NA CASSSRRGHTDTQYF TGTGCCAGCAGCTCCCGGCGGGGCCACACAGATACGCAGTATTTT
NA TRBJ2-1 TRBV5-1 15 NA CASSLGRDFHNEQFF TGCGCCAGCAGCTTGGGGCGGGACTTCCACAATGAGCAGTTCTTC
NA TRBJ2-1 TRBV7-9 14 NA CASSHPGTHLEQFF TGTGCCAGCAGCCACCCTGGGACCCACCTTGAGCAGTTCTTC
TRBD1 TRBJ2-7 TRBV7-9 16 NA CASSVQGAGSTYEQYF TGTGCCAGCAGCGTTCAGGGGGCAGGATCGACCTACGAGCAGTACTTC
NA TRBJ2-3 TRBV27 13 NA CASSLTTTDTQYF TGTGCCAGCAGTTTAACGACCACAGATACGCAGTATTTT
TRBD2 TRBJ2-2 TRBV5-1 15 NA CASSFRGENTGELFF TGCGCCAGCAGCTTCCGGGGGGAGAACACCGGGGAGCTGTTTTTT
TRBD1 TRBJ2-3 TRBV12-3/TRBV12-4 14 NA CASSGDRFTDTQYF TGTGCCAGCAGTGGGGACAGATTCACAGATACGCAGTATTTT
TRBD1 TRBJ2-7 TRBV4-3 16 NA CASSLTGQGWSYEQYF TGCGCCAGCAGCCTCACCGGACAGGGTTGGTCCTACGAGCAGTACTTC
TRBD1 TRBJ2-7 TRBV28 14 NA CASRGTGSSYEQYF TGTGCCAGCAGAGGGACAGGGAGCTCCTACGAGCAGTACTTC
NA TRBJ2-7 TRBV20-1 19 NA CSASQAERKDYWSSYEQYF TGCAGTGCTAGTCAAGCCGAGAGGAAAGACTATTGGAGCTCCTACGAGCAGTACTTC
TRBD2 TRBJ2-7 TRBV3-1 16 once CASSQGPGGGPYEQYF TGTGCCAGCAGCCAAGGACCTGGCGGGGGACCCTACGAGCAGTACTTC
TRBD2 TRBJ2-6 TRBV30 16 NA CAWSPGGPSGANVLTF TGTGCCTGGAGCCCGGGGGGGCCTTCTGGGGCCAACGTCCTGACTTTC
TRBD1 TRBJ1-5 TRBV13 14 few CASSSGQGFQPQHF TGTGCCAGCAGCTCTGGACAGGGGTTTCAGCCCCAGCATTTT
NA TRBJ1-5 TRBV27 14 NA CASSGVWDNQPQHF TGTGCCAGCAGTGGAGTCTGGGACAATCAGCCCCAGCATTTT
TRBD1 TRBJ2-3 TRBV13 17 NA CASSLEPGQGSTDTQYF TGTGCCAGCAGTCTAGAACCGGGACAGGGGAGCACAGATACGCAGTATTTT
TRBD1 TRBJ2-3 TRBV27 17 once CASSPLGTGAHGDTQYF TGTGCCAGCAGTCCACTTGGGACAGGGGCGCATGGAGATACGCAGTATTTT
NA TRBJ1-2 TRBV9 14 NA CASGLQGSVNGYTF TGTGCCAGCGGCTTGCAGGGATCGGTTAATGGCTACACCTTC
NA TRBJ2-7 TRBV30 14 NA CAYIDMDKNYEQYF TGCGCCTACATTGATATGGACAAAAACTACGAGCAGTACTTC
TRBD2 TRBJ2-5 TRBV5-6 13 once CASRDGGSETQYF TGTGCCAGCCGCGACGGGGGGTCAGAGACCCAGTACTTC
TRBD2 TRBJ2-1 TRBV20-1 14 NA CSARVTSGGPEQFF TGCAGTGCTAGAGTGACTAGCGGGGGGCCTGAGCAGTTCTTC
NA TRBJ2-3 TRBV11-2 16 NA CASSSLAGTEGDTQYF TGTGCCAGCAGCTCCTTAGCGGGGACAGAAGGAGATACGCAGTATTTT
TRBD1 TRBJ2-7 TRBV3-1 14 once CASSLRGRAYEQYF TGTGCCAGCAGCCTCAGGGGGCGCGCCTACGAGCAGTACTTC